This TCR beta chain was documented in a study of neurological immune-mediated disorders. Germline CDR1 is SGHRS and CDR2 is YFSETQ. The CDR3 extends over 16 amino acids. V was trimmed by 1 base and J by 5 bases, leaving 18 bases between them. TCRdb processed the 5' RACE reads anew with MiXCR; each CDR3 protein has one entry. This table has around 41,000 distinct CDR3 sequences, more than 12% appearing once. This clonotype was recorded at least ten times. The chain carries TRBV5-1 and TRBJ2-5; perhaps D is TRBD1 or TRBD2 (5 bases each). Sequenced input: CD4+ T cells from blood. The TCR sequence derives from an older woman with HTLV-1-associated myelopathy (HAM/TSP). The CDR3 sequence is CASSLSQPGPAETQYF. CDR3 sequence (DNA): TGCGCCAGCAGCTTGAGTCAGCCGGGACCCGCGGAGACCCAGTACTTC.